A selection of T cell receptor beta chains follows, all from one sample in a study of T-cell reconstitution after alpha-beta-depleted transplantation in children. TCRdb ran MiXCR on the PCR reads and lists one entry per CDR3 protein. The table shows some 200,000 distinct CDR3 sequences, with approximately 11% occurring only once. This material consisted of PBMCs, taken before TCRalphabeta/CD19-depleted stem cell transplant. The receptor set was obtained from a child less than two years old with acute myeloid leukemia, due to receive a stem cell transplant. Each CDR3 is given with its conserved first and last residue. A D gene is named only where the DNA matches it firmly. Some rows mark clone size as missing; the rest say once, few, many or name a class of expanded clone.

>TRBD1|many|TRBJ2-1|TRBV20-1
CSARRTGDYYNEQFF
TGCAGTGCTAGACGGACAGGGGACTACTACAATGAGCAGTTCTTC
>NA|many|TRBJ1-1|TRBV20-1
CSAITVGEGTEAFF
TGCAGTGCTATTACCGTCGGGGAGGGCACTGAAGCTTTCTTT
>NA|few|TRBJ2-6|TRBV18
CASSPDRSGANVLTF
TGTGCCAGCTCACCAGACAGGTCTGGGGCCAACGTCCTGACTTTC
>TRBD2|many|TRBJ2-3|TRBV29-1
CSVETGTSGIAYLF
TGCAGCGTTGAAACCGGGACTAGCGGGATCGCTTATCTTTTT
>NA|many|TRBJ2-1|TRBV4-2
CASSPGLSSYNEQFF
TGTGCCAGCAGCCCCGGACTCAGCTCCTACAATGAGCAGTTCTTC
>NA|many|TRBJ2-3|TRBV29-1
CSVGTSRTDTQYF
TGCAGCGTCGGGACTTCTAGAACAGATACGCAGTATTTT
>NA|few|TRBJ2-2|TRBV7-3
CASSLFTGELFF
TGTGCCAGCAGCCTGTTCACCGGGGAGCTGTTTTTT
>TRBD2|few|TRBJ2-7|TRBV19
CASSPRGKLYEQYF
TGTGCCAGTAGTCCGCGGGGGAAATTATACGAGCAGTACTTC
>NA|many|TRBJ2-3|TRBV20-1
CSAKGGSTDTQYF
TGCAGTGCTAAGGGCGGGAGCACAGATACGCAGTATTTT
>NA|NA|TRBJ2-2|TRBV7-6
CASSLARGTLNTGELFF
TGTGCCAGCAGCTTAGCGCGGGGGACACTAAACACCGGGGAGCTGTTTTTT
>TRBD1|many|TRBJ1-2|TRBV20-1
CSARVPQGAHGYTF
TGCAGTGCTAGAGTCCCTCAGGGGGCCCATGGCTACACCTTC
>TRBD1|many|TRBJ2-5|TRBV20-1
CSARQGIQETQYF
TGCAGTGCTCGACAGGGCATCCAAGAGACCCAGTACTTC
>NA|many|TRBJ1-2|TRBV9
CASSVQTGANYGYTF
TGTGCCAGCAGCGTACAGACAGGAGCTAACTATGGCTACACCTTC
>NA|many|TRBJ2-7|TRBV7-8
CASSLVNRETYEQYF
TGTGCCAGCAGCTTAGTAAACAGGGAGACGTACGAGCAGTACTTC
>TRBD2|many|TRBJ2-7|TRBV5-1
CASSLGLAGEEQYF
TGCGCCAGCAGCTTGGGACTAGCGGGAGAGGAGCAGTACTTC
>NA|many|TRBJ1-2|TRBV5-1
CASSLGPGGYTF
TGCGCCAGCAGCTTGGGGCCGGGTGGCTACACCTTC
>TRBD2|many|TRBJ2-7|TRBV4-1
CASSQVSGGKAGVYEQYF
TGCGCCAGCAGCCAAGTTAGCGGGGGTAAGGCGGGGGTGTACGAGCAGTACTTC